Sequencing of this TCR beta chain was carried out in a study of T cells after yellow fever vaccination. Study details: SMART-Seq v4 Ultra Low Input prepared libraries from low-cell fractions.

Overall study results and limits: Clonotypes found in both CD4 and CD8 compartments made up a small share. Booster sampling recovered most clones from primary vaccination (about 97% CD4, 80% to 90% CD8). The secondary T-cell response peaked on day 5, not day 15, but was weaker.

This clonotype was picked up a small number of times. Its cognate antigen is unknown. The V segment lost 3 bases and the J segment 4 bases; nucleotides outside the gene matches: 8. The CDR3 consists of 14 residues. CDR1 is DFQATT, CDR2 SNEGSKA, per germline (reference sequence). In TCRdb, the 5' RACE reads were re-called with MiXCR into one record per CDR3 protein. The repertoire consists of about 220,000 distinct CDR3 sequences, with more than 3% occurring once and the leading ten covering 3.2%. The sample consisted of CD4+ T cells sorted from PBMCs, taken 10 days after the yellow fever booster vaccination. This receptor was obtained from a man aged 18 to 30 who received the YFV17D yellow fever vaccine. The chain has TRBV20-1 and TRBJ1-1, with TRBD1 matching over 7 bases. CDR3 coding DNA: TGCAGTGCTAGGGAACCAGGGGGTGGCACTGAAGCTTTCTTT. This sequence encodes CSAREPGGGTEAFF.